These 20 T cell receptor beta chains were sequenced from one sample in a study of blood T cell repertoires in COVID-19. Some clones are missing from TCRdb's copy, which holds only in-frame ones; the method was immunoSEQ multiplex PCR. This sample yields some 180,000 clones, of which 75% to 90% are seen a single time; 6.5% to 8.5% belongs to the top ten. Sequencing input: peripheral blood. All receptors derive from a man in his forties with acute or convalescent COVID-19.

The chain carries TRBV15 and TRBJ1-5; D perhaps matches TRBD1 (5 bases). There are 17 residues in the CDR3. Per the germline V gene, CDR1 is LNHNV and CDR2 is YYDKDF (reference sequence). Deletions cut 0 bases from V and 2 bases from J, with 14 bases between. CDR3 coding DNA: TGTGCCACCAGCAGAGATTTGGGGACTAAGGGCAATCAGCCCCAGCATTTT. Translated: CATSRDLGTKGNQPQHF.

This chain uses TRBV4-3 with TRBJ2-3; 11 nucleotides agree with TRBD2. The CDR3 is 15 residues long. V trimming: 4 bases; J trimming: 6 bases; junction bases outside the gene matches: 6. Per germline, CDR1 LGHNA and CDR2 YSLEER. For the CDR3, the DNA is TGCGCCAGCAGCCTTAGCGGGGGGGCTGGGGATACGCAGTATTTT. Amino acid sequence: CASSLSGGAGDTQYF.

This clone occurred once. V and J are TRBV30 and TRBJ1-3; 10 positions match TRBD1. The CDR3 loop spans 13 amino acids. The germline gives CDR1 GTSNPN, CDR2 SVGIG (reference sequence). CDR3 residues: CARTGGSGNTIYF. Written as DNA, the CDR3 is TGTGCTCGGACAGGGGGCTCTGGAAACACCATATATTTT.

As DNA, the CDR3 is TGTGCCAGCGGGGAGTCTCTAGCAACCTCTACCTACGAGCAGTACTTC. It specifies CASGESLATSTYEQYF. The chain links TRBV28 to TRBJ2-7; the D gene is possibly TRBD2 (5 bases). Germline V gene lookup returns CDR1 MDHEN and CDR2 SYDVKM. The V end lost 8 bases, the J end lost 2 bases, and 22 bases lay between the germline ends. The CDR3 is 16 amino acids. Together with reference TRBV28 and TRBJ2-7, the CDR3 gives the full variable domain: DVKVTQSSRYLVKRTGEKVFLECVQDMDHENMFWYRQDPGLGLRLIYFSYDVKMKEKGDIPEGYSVSREKKERFSLILESASTNQTSMYLCASGESLATSTYEQYFGPGTRLTVT.

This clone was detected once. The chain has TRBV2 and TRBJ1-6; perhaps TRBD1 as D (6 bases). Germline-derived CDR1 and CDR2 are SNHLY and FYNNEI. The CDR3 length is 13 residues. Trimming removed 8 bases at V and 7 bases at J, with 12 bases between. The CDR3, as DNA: TGTGCCAGCTGTGGGGGCCGGAATTCACCCCTCCACTTT. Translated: CASCGGRNSPLHF. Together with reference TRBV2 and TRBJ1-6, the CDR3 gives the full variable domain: EPEVTQTPSHQVTQMGQEVILRCVPISNHLYFYWYRQILGQKVEFLVSFYNNEISEKSEIFDDQFSVERPDGSNFTLKIRSTKLEDSAMYFCASCGGRNSPLHFGNGTRLTVT.

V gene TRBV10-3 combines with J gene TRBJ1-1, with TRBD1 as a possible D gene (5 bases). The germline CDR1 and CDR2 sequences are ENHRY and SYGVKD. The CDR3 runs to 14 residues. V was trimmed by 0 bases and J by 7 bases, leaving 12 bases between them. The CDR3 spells CAISESRDLGEAFF. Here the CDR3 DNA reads TGTGCCATCAGTGAGTCCAGGGATTTAGGTGAAGCTTTCTTT.

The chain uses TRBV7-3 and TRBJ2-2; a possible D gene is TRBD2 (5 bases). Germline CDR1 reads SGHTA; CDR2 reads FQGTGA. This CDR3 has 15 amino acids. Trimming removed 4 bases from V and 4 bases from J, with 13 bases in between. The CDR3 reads CASSSRGGGTGELFF. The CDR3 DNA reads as TGTGCCAGCAGCTCAAGAGGAGGTGGCACCGGGGAGCTGTTTTTT.

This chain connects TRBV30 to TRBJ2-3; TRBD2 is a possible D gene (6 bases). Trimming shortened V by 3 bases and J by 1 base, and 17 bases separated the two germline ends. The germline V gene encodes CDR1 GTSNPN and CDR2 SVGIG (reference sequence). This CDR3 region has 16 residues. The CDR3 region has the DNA TGTGCCTGGAGGTTCGGGGCTAGCGCAGGCACAGATACGCAGTATTTT. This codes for CAWRFGASAGTDTQYF.

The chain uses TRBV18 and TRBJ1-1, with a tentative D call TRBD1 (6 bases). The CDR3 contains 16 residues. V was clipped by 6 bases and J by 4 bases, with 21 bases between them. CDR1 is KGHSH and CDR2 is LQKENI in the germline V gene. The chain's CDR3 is CASSQIQGLQGTEAFF. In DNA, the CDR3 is TGTGCCAGCTCCCAGATTCAGGGGTTGCAGGGCACTGAAGCTTTCTTT.

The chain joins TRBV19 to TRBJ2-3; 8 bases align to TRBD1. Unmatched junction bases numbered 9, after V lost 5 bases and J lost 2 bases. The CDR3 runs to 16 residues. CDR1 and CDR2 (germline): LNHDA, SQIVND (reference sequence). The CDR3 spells CASSVTGQVLTDTQYF. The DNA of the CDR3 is TGTGCCAGTAGTGTAACGGGACAGGTGCTCACAGATACGCAGTATTTT.

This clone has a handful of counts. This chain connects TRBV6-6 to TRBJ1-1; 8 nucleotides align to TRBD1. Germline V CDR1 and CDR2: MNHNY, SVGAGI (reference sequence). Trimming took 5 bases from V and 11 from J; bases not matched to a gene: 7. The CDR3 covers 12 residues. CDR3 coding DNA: TGTGCCAGCAGTCCGACAGGGGCACCCGCTTTCTTT. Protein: CASSPTGAPAFF.

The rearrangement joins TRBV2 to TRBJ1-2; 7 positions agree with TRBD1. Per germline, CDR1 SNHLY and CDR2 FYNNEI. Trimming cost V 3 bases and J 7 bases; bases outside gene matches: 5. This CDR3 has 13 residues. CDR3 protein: CASSEEGGSGYTF. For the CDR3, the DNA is TGTGCCAGCAGTGAGGAAGGGGGCTCTGGCTACACCTTC.

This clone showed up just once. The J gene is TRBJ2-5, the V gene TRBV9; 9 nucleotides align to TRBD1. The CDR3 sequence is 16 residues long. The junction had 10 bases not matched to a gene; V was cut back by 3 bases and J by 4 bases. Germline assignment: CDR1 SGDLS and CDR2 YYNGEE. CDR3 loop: CASSAGQGGIRETQYF. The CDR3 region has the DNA TGTGCCAGCAGCGCGGGACAGGGTGGGATTCGAGAGACCCAGTACTTC.

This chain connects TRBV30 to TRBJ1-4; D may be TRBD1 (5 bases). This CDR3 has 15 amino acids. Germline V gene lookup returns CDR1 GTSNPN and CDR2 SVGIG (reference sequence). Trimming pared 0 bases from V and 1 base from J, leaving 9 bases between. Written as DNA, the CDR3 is TGTGCCTGGAGTGTAATGGGGGGAACTAATGAAAAACTGTTTTTT. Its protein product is CAWSVMGGTNEKLFF.

This CDR3 is CASNGDSSNTGELFF. The CDR3 DNA reads TGTGCCAGCAACGGGGACAGCTCGAACACCGGGGAGCTGTTTTTT. V gene TRBV2 combines with J gene TRBJ2-2; 7 nucleotides align to TRBD1. The V and J ends lost 7 bases and 0 bases, in that order; junction bases with no gene match: 5. This CDR3 contains 15 residues. In germline, CDR1 is SNHLY, CDR2 FYNNEI.

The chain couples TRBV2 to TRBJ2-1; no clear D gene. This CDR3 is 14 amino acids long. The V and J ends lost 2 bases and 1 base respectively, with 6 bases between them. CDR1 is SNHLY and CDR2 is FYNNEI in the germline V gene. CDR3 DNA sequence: TGTGCCAGCAGTGAAACAGTTTCCTACAATGAGCAGTTCTTC. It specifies CASSETVSYNEQFF.

The CDR3 region is CASSYVGGKDGYTF. The CDR3 nucleotides read TGTGCCAGCAGTTACGTGGGAGGGAAGGATGGCTACACCTTC. The J gene is TRBJ1-2, the V gene TRBV6-2 or TRBV6-3; D call uncertain. Trimming took off 2 bases at V and 6 bases at J, with 13 bases between the two ends. CDR1 and CDR2 (germline): MNHEY, SVGEGT. This CDR3 is 14 amino acids long.

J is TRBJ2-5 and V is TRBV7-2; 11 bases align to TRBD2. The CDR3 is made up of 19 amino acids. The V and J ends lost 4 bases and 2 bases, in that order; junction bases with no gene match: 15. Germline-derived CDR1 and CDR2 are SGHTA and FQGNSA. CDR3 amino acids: CASSSPPPRASGGQETQYF. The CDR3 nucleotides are TGTGCCAGCAGCTCACCCCCCCCTCGGGCTAGCGGGGGGCAAGAGACCCAGTACTTC.

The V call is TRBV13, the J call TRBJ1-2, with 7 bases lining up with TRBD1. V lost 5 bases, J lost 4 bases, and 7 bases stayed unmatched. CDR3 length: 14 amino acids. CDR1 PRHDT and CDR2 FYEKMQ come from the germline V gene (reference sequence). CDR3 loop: CASSTSDRSYGYTF. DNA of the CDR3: TGTGCCAGCAGCACTTCGGACAGGTCCTATGGCTACACCTTC.

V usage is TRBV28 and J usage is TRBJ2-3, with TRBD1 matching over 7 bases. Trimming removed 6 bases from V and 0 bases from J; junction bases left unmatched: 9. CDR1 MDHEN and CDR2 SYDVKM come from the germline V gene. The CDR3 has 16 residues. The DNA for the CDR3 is TGTGCCAGCAGCCTAGGGACAGACACTAGCACAGATACGCAGTATTTT. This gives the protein CASSLGTDTSTDTQYF. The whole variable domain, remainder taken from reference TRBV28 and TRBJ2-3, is DVKVTQSSRYLVKRTGEKVFLECVQDMDHENMFWYRQDPGLGLRLIYFSYDVKMKEKGDIPEGYSVSREKKERFSLILESASTNQTSMYLCASSLGTDTSTDTQYFGPGTRLTVL.